The 13 T cell receptor beta chains below come from one sample, sequenced in a study of cytomegalovirus exposure and HLA in healthy donors. The PCR made use of 60 Vbeta and 13 Jbeta primers. The data were produced by immunoSEQ multiplex PCR, yet TCRdb's version contains in-frame clones alone and is incomplete. The sample carries more than 150,000 clones, 81% recorded once. What was sequenced was PBMCs. The origin of the receptors is a man aged 45-60 years in good health and CMV-seronegative.

The CDR3 loop reads CASSSDFGTQYF. In DNA, the CDR3 is TGTGCCAGCAGCTCGGACTTCGGTACGCAGTATTTT. The rearrangement uses TRBV7-9 and TRBJ2-3; D may be TRBD2 (5 bases). This CDR3 is built from 12 residues. V was shortened by 4 bases and J by 8 bases, with 10 bases between the two germline ends. Germline assignment: CDR1 SEHNR and CDR2 FQNEAQ (reference sequence). The full variable domain, its missing parts supplied by reference TRBV7-9 and TRBJ2-3, is DTGVSQNPRHKITKRGQNVTFRCDPISEHNRLYWYRQTLGQGPEFLTYFQNEAQLEKSRLLSDRFSAERPKGSFSTLEIQRTEQGDSAMYLCASSSDFGTQYFGPGTRLTVL.

The genes are TRBV6-6 and TRBJ1-5; D is unclear. The ends were cut back, 10 bases at V and 0 bases at J, with 13 bases in the middle. Per the germline V gene, CDR1 is MNHNY and CDR2 is SVGAGI (reference sequence). CDR3 length: 14 amino acids. DNA for the CDR3: TGTGCCACCACCCCGACTTCTAGCAATCAGCCCCAGCATTTT. Protein sequence: CATTPTSSNQPQHF.

This clone was seen a single time. J is TRBJ1-1 and V is TRBV15; 9 bases align to TRBD1. The CDR3 is made up of 17 amino acids. With V trimmed by 4 bases and J by 0 bases, 9 bases remained unmatched. Germline assignment: CDR1 LNHNV and CDR2 YYDKDF (reference sequence). The CDR3 loop is CATSTTGGRIMNTEAFF. As DNA, the CDR3 is TGTGCCACCAGCACTACAGGGGGCCGGATTATGAACACTGAAGCTTTCTTT. Filled out from reference TRBV15 and TRBJ1-1, the complete variable domain reads DAMVIQNPRYQVTQFGKPVTLSCSQTLNHNVMYWYQQKSSQAPKLLFHYYDKDFNNEADTPDNFQSRRPNTSFCFLDIRSPGLGDTAMYLCATSTTGGRIMNTEAFFGQGTRLTVV.

The chain recombines TRBV2 with TRBJ1-6; TRBD1 is a possible D gene (5 bases). The CDR3 is 14 amino acids. The germline CDR1 and CDR2 sequences are SNHLY and FYNNEI. V was shortened by 8 bases and J by 8 bases, with 16 bases between the two germline ends. The CDR3 coding sequence is TGTGCCAGCGATGGGACTCCCTCGGATTCACCCCTCCACTTT. It codes for CASDGTPSDSPLHF.

V usage is TRBV7-2 and J usage is TRBJ1-1; D gene uncertain. CDR1 is SGHTA, CDR2 FQGNSA, per germline. V was pared by 6 bases and J by 1 base, with 6 bases between. This CDR3 contains 12 residues. CDR3: CASSSRNTEAFF. CDR3 in DNA: TGTGCCAGCAGTAGCCGGAACACTGAAGCTTTCTTT.

This rearrangement joins TRBV5-1 to TRBJ2-5, with 7 bases aligning to TRBD1. The CDR3 consists of 13 residues. J was trimmed by 1 base and V by 3 bases; bases with no gene match: 0. CDR1 SGHRS and CDR2 YFSETQ come from the germline V gene. This CDR3 reads CASSSGGQETQYF. CDR3 nucleotide sequence: TGCGCCAGCAGCTCAGGGGGCCAAGAGACCCAGTACTTC.

The gene calls are TRBV6-5 and TRBJ1-3, with D possibly TRBD1 on 5 matching bases. Germline CDR1 and CDR2: MNHEY and SVGAGI. The CDR3 is 13 amino acids. V was shortened by 7 bases and J by 9 bases, with 16 bases between the two germline ends. The CDR3 reads CASTQGSLGTIYF. As DNA, the CDR3 is TGTGCCAGCACCCAGGGTTCCTTAGGCACCATATATTTT.

The chain uses TRBV2 and TRBJ2-7; 7 bases are shared with TRBD2. Trimming at V came to 7 bases and at J to 7 bases, leaving 16 bases not matched to a gene. Germline CDR1 and CDR2: SNHLY and FYNNEI. This CDR3 contains 15 residues. CDR3 sequence reads: CASMRNSGAAGEQYF. The CDR3 region has the DNA TGTGCCAGCATGAGGAACAGCGGGGCGGCGGGAGAGCAGTACTTC. Full variable domain (rest looked up from reference TRBV2 and TRBJ2-7): EPEVTQTPSHQVTQMGQEVILRCVPISNHLYFYWYRQILGQKVEFLVSFYNNEISEKSEIFDDQFSVERPDGSNFTLKIRSTKLEDSAMYFCASMRNSGAAGEQYFGPGTRLTVT.

The chain joins TRBV6-1 to TRBJ1-2; weak D call: TRBD1 (5 bases). The CDR3 runs 11 residues. Germline-derived CDR1 and CDR2 are MNHNS and SASEGT. V lost 10 bases and J 2 bases, leaving 8 bases between the germline ends. CDR3 region: CATRENYGYTF. The CDR3 DNA follows: TGTGCCACCAGGGAGAACTATGGCTACACCTTC.

This clone was seen only a few times. The chain uses TRBV6-5 and TRBJ1-2, with D unresolved. V lost 5 bases to trimming and J lost 5 bases, with 9 bases between them. CDR3 length: 12 amino acids. In germline, CDR1 is MNHEY, CDR2 SVGAGI. CDR3 in amino acids: CASSKPGYGYTF. CDR3 in DNA: TGTGCCAGCAGTAAACCGGGATATGGCTACACCTTC.

A few counts support this clone. The rearrangement links TRBV19 to TRBJ1-4; tentatively, D is TRBD1 (5 bases). The CDR3 runs to 15 residues. Germline V lookup: CDR1 LNHDA, CDR2 SQIVND (reference sequence). Trimming removed 5 bases from V and 2 bases from J, with 12 bases in between. For the CDR3, the DNA is TGTGCCAGTAGTGGAGGAGGGACCACTAATGAAAAACTGTTTTTT. Translated: CASSGGGTTNEKLFF.

This chain uses TRBV5-8 with TRBJ2-5; D may be TRBD1 (5 bases). The CDR3 contains 13 residues. The germline V and J ends were trimmed by 3 bases and 10 bases, with 16 bases remaining between them. Germline values: CDR1 SGHTS, CDR2 YDEGEE. CDR3 protein: CASSSRRREYQYF. The CDR3 coding sequence is TGTGCCAGCAGCTCTAGACGCAGGGAATACCAGTACTTC.

The chain uses TRBV6-1 and TRBJ1-1; 9 bases are a match to TRBD1. Losses at the gene ends were 4 bases for V and 2 bases for J; bases not matched to a gene: 2. CDR1 MNHNS and CDR2 SASEGT come from the germline V gene. CDR3 length: 14 amino acids. The CDR3 here is CASSAGQGNTEAFF. The DNA of the CDR3 is TGTGCCAGCAGTGCGGGACAGGGAAACACTGAAGCTTTCTTT.